These 4 T cell receptor beta chains came from one sample sequenced in a study of regulatory T cells in long-lasting Graves disease. HTBI primers from iRepertoire and Arm-PCR of CDR3 regions yielded the TCR beta libraries. TCRdb reanalysed the multiplex PCR reads using MiXCR and keeps one entry per CDR3 protein. This sample has 700,000 or so distinct CDR3 sequences; approximately 29% occur once, and the top ten carry 40% to 50%. Noted time point: persistent/refractory GD, antithyroid drugs over 5 years with positive TRAb. Generation of the TCR library employed RNA extracted from PBMCs. The source material was peripheral blood mononuclear cells (PBMCs), sampled when the disease was refractory, from a patient treated with antithyroid drugs. The origin of the receptors is a female donor with Graves disease.

This clonotype was seen a handful of times. The chain links TRBV12-3 or TRBV12-4 to TRBJ1-2, with 8 bases identical to TRBD1. V gave up 4 bases and J gave up 4 bases; unmatched junction bases: 17. The CDR3 is 18 amino acids. CDR3 sequence reads: CASSSPPARQGSIYGYTF. CDR3 in DNA: TGTGCCAGCAGTTCCCCCCCCGCCCGACAGGGGAGCATCTATGGCTACACCTTC.

J is TRBJ1-5 and V is TRBV20-1, with D maybe TRBD1 (5 bases). The ends were cut back, 4 bases at V and 4 bases at J, with 20 bases in the middle. CDR3 length equals 16 residues. The V gene's germline CDR1 is DFQATT and CDR2 SNEGSKA (reference sequence). The CDR3 sequence: CSAIRLGSWGNQPQHF. DNA for the CDR3: TGCAGTGCTATCCGTCTGGGGAGCTGGGGGAATCAGCCCCAGCATTTT.

This clonotype has only a few counts. The gene calls are TRBV2 and TRBJ2-5, with TRBD1 identical over 10 bases. Germline CDR1 reads SNHLY; CDR2 reads FYNNEI. Trimming at V came to 4 bases and at J to 2 bases, leaving 10 bases not matched to a gene. There are 17 residues in the CDR3. The CDR3 DNA follows: TGTGCCAGCAGTGCCTCGACAGGGGGCTGGGGACAAGAGACCCAGTACTTC. It specifies CASSASTGGWGQETQYF.

The chain carries TRBV6-4 and TRBJ2-2; TRBD1 aligns across 8 bases. The CDR3 spans 16 residues. The germline CDR1 and CDR2 sequences are MRHNA and SNTAGT. Trimming at V came to 1 base and at J to 7 bases, leaving 8 bases not matched to a gene. The CDR3 sequence: CASSDLDREVCGELFF. DNA for the CDR3: TGTGCCAGCAGTGACTTGGACAGGGAAGTTTGCGGGGAGCTGTTTTTT.